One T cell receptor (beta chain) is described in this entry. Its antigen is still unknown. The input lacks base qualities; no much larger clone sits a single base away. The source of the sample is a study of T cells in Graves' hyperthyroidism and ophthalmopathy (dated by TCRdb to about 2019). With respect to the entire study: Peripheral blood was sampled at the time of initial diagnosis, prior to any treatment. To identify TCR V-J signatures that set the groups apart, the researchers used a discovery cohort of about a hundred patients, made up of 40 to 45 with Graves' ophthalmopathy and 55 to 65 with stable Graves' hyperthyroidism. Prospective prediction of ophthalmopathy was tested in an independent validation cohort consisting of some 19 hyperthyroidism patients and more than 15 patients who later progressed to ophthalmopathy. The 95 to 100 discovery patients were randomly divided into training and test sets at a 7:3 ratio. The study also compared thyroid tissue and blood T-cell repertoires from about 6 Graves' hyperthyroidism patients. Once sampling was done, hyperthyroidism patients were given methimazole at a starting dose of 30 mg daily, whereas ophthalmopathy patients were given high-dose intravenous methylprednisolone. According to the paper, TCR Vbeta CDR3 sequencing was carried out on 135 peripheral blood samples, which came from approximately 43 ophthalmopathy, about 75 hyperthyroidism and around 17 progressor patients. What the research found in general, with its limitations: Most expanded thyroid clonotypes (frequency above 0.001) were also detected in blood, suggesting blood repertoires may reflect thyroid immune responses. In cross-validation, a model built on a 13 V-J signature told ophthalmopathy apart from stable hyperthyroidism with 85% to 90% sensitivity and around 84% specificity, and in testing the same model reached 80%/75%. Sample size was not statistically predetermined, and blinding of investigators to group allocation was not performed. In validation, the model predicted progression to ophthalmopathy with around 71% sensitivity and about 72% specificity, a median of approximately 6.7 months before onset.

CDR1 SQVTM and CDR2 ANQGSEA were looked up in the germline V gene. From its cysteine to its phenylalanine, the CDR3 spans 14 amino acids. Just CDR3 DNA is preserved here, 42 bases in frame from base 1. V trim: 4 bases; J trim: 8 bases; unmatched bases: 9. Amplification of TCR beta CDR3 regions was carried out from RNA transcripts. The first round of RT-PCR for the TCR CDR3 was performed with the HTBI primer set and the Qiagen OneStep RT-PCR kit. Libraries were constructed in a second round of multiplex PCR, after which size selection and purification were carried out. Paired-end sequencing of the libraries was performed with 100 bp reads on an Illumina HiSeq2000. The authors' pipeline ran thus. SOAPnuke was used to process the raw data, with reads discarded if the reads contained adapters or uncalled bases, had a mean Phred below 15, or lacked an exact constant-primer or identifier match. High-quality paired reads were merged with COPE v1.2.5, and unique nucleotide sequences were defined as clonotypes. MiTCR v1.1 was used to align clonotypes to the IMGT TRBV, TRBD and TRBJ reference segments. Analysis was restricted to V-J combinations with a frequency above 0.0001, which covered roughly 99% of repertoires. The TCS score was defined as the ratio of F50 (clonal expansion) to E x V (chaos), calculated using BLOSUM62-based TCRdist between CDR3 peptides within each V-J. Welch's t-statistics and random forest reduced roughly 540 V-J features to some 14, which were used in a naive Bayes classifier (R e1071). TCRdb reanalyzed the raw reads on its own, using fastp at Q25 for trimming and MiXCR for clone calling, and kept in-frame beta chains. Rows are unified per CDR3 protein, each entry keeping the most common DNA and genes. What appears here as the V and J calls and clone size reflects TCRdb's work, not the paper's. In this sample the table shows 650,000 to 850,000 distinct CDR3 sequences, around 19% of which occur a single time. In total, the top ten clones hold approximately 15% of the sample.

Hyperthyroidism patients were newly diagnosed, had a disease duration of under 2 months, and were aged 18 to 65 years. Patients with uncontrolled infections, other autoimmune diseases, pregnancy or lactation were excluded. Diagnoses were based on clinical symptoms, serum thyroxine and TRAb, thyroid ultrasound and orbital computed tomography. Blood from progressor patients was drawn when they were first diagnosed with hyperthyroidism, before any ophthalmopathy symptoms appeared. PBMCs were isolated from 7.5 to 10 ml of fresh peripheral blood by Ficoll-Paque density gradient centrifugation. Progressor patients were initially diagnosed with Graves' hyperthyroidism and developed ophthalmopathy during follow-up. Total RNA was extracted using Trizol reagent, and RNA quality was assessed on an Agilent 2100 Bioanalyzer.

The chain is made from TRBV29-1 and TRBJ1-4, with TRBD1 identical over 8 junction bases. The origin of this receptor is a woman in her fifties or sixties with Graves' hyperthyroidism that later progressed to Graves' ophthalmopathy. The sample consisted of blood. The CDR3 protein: CSVARTGSGEKLFF. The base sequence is TGCAGCGTTGCCAGGACAGGGTCAGGGGAAAAACTGTTTTTT.